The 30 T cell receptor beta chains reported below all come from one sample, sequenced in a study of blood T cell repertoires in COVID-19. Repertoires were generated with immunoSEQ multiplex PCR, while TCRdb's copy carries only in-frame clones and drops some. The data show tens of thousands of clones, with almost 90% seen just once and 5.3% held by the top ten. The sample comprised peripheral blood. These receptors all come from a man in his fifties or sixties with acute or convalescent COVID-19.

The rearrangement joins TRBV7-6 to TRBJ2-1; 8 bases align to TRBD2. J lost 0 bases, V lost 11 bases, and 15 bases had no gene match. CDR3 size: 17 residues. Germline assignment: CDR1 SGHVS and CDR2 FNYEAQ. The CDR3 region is CASASLRGTSSYNEQFF. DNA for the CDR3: TGTGCCTCGGCCAGTTTACGTGGGACTAGCTCCTACAATGAGCAGTTCTTC. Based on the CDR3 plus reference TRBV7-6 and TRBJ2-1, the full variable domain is GAGVSQSPRYKVTKRGQDVALRCDPISGHVSLYWYRQALGQGPEFLTYFNYEAQQDKSGLPNDRFSAERPEGSISTLTIQRTEQRDSAMYRCASASLRGTSSYNEQFFGPGTRLTVL.

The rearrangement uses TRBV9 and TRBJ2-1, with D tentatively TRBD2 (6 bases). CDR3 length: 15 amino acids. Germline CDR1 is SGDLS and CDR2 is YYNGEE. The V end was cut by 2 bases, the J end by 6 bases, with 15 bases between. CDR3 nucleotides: TGTGCCAGCAGCGTGGAGGGGTCCCAAGGCAATGAGCAGTTCTTC. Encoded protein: CASSVEGSQGNEQFF.

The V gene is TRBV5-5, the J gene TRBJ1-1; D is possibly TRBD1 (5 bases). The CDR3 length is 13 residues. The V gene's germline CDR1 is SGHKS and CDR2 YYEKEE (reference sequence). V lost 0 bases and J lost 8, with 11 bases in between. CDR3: CASSLAAGLEAFF. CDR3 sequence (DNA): TGTGCCAGCAGCTTGGCGGCAGGGCTCGAAGCTTTCTTT.

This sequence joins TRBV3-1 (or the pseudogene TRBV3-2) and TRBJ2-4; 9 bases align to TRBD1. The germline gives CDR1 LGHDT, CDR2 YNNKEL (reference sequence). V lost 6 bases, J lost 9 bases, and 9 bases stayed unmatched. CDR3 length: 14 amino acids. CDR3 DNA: TGTGCCAGCAGTCACAATACAGGGGGCGGCATTCAGTACTTC. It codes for CASSHNTGGGIQYF.

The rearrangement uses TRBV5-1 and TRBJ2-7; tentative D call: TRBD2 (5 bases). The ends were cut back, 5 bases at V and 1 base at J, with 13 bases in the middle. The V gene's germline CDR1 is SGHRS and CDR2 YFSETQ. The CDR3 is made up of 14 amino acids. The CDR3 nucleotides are TGCGCCAGCAGGGAGGCGGCAGCGTCCTACGAGCAGTACTTC. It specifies CASREAAASYEQYF. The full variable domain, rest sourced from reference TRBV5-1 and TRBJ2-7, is KAGVTQTPRYLIKTRGQQVTLSCSPISGHRSVSWYQQTPGQGLQFLFEYFSETQRNKGNFPGRFSGRQFSNSRSEMNVSTLELGDSALYLCASREAAASYEQYFGPGTRLTVT.

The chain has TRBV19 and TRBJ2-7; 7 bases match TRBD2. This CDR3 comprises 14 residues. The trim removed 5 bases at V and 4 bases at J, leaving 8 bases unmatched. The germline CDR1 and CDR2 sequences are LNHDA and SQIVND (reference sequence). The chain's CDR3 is CASSSGAGVYEQYF. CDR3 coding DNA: TGTGCCAGTAGTTCTGGGGCGGGGGTTTACGAGCAGTACTTC.

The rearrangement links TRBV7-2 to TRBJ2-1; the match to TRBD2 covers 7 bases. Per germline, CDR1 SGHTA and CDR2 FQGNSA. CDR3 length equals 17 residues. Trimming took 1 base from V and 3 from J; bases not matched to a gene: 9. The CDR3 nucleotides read TGTGCCAGCAGCTTAGTCCCAGCGGGGCGAAACTACAATGAGCAGTTCTTC. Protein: CASSLVPAGRNYNEQFF.

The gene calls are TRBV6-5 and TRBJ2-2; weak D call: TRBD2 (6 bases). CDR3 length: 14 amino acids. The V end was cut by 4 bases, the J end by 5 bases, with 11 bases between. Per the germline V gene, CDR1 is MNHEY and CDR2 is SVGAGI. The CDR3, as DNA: TGTGCCAGCAGTTTCGGGGGAGTAACCGGGGAGCTGTTTTTT. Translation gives CASSFGGVTGELFF.

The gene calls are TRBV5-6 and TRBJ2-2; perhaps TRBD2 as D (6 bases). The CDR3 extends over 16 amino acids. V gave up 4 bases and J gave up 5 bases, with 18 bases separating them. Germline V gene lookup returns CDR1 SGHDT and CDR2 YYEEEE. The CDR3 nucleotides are TGTGCCAGCAGCCCTGTGGAGGGAAGGATAACCGGGGAGCTGTTTTTT. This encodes CASSPVEGRITGELFF.

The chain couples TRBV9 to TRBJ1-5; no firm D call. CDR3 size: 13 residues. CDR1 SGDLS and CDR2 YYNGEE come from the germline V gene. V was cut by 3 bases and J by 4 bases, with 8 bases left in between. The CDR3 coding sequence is TGTGCCAGCAGCGCCTCCGGGAATCAGCCCCAGCATTTT. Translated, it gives CASSASGNQPQHF.

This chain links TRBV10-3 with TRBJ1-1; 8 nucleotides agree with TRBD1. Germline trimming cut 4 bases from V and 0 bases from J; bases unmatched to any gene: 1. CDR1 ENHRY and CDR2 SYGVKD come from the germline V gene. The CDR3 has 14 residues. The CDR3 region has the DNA TGTGCCATCAGTGCACAGGGGGTGAACACTGAAGCTTTCTTT. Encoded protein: CAISAQGVNTEAFF.

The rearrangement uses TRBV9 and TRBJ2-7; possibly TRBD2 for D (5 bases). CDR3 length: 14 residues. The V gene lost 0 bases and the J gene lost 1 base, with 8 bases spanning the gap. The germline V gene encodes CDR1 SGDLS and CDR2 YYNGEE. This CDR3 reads CASSVEGVSYEQYF. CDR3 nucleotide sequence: TGTGCCAGCAGCGTAGAGGGAGTTTCCTACGAGCAGTACTTC.

The CDR3 bases are TGTGCCAGCAGCGTAGGGAGGGGCACTGAAGCTTTCTTT. This sequence encodes CASSVGRGTEAFF. J is TRBJ1-1 and V is TRBV9; possibly TRBD1 for D (5 bases). This CDR3 contains 13 residues. The germline V and J ends were trimmed by 0 bases and 4 bases, with 7 bases remaining between them. Germline-derived CDR1 and CDR2 are SGDLS and YYNGEE.

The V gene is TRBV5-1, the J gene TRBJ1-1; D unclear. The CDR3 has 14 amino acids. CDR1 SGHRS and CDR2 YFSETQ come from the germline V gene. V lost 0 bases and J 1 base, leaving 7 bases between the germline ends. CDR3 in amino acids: CASSLVTGNTEAFF. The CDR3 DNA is TGCGCCAGCAGCTTGGTTACGGGGAACACTGAAGCTTTCTTT.

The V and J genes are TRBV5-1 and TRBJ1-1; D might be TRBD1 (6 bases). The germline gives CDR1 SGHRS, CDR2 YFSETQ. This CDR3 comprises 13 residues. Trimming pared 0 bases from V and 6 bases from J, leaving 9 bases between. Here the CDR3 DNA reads TGCGCCAGCAGCTTGGGACAGGCTGCTGAAGCTTTCTTT. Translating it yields CASSLGQAAEAFF.

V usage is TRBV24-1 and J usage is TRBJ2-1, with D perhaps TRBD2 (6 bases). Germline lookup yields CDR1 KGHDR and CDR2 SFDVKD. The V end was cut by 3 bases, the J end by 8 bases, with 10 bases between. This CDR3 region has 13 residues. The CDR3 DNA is TGTGCCACCAGTGATCACACTAGCTATGAGCAGTTCTTC. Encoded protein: CATSDHTSYEQFF.

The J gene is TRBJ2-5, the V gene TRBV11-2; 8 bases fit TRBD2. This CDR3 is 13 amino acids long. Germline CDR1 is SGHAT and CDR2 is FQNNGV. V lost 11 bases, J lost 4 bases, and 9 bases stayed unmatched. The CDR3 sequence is CASGGVLIETQYF. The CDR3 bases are TGTGCCTCGGGAGGGGTACTCATAGAGACCCAGTACTTC.

The CDR3 DNA is TGCGCCAGCAGCCAAGCGACACATCAGCCCCAGCATTTT. This encodes CASSQATHQPQHF. V is TRBV4-1 and J is TRBJ1-5; D remains ambiguous. This CDR3 spans 13 amino acids. Trimming took 1 base from V and 5 from J, leaving 6 bases between them. Per germline, CDR1 MGHRA and CDR2 YSYEKL.

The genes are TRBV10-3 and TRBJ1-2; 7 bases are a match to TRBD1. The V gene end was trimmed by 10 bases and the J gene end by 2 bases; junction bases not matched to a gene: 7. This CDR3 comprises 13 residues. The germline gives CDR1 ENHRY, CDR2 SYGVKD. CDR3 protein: CATKGQPNYGYTF. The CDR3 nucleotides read TGTGCCACAAAGGGACAGCCAAACTATGGCTACACCTTC.

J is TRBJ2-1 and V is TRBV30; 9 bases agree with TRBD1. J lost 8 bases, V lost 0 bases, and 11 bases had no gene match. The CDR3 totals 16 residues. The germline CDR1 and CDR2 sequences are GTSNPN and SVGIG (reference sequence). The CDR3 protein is CAWSVPGTGPLDEQFF. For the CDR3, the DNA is TGTGCCTGGAGTGTACCCGGGACAGGGCCTTTGGATGAGCAGTTCTTC.

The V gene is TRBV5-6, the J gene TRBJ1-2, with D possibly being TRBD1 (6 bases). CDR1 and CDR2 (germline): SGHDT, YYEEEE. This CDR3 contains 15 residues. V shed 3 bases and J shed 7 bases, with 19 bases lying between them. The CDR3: CASSSYDTRGFGYTF. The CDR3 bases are TGTGCCAGCAGCTCATACGATACCAGGGGCTTTGGCTACACCTTC. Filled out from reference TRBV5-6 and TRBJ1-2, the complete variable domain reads DAGVTQSPTHLIKTRGQQVTLRCSPKSGHDTVSWYQQALGQGPQFIFQYYEEEERQRGNFPDRFSGHQFPNYSSELNVNALLLGDSALYLCASSSYDTRGFGYTFGSGTRLTVV.

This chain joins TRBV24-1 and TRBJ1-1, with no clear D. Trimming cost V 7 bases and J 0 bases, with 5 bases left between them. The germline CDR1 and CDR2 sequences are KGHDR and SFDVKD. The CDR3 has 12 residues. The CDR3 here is CATRGVNTEAFF. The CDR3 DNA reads TGTGCCACCAGGGGAGTGAACACTGAAGCTTTCTTT.

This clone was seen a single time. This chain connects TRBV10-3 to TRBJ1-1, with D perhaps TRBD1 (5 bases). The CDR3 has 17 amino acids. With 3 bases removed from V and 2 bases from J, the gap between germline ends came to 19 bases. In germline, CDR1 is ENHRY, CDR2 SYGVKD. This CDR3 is CAISDLDQGRVNTEAFF. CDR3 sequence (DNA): TGTGCCATCAGTGACCTCGATCAGGGAAGGGTAAACACTGAAGCTTTCTTT.

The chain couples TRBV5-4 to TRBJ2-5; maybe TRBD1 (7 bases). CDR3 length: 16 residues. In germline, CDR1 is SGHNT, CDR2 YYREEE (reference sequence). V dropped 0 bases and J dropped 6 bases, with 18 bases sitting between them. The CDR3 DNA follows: TGTGCCAGCAGCTTGGCGAGCGGCCAGGGGGGACAGACCCAGTACTTC. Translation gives CASSLASGQGGQTQYF.

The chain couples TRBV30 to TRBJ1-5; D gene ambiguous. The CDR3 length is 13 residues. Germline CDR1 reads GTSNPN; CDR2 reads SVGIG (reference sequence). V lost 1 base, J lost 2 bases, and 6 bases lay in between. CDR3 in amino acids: CAWSEEGNQPQHF. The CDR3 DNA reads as TGTGCCTGGAGTGAGGAGGGCAATCAGCCCCAGCATTTT. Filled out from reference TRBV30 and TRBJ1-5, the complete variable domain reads SQTIHQWPATLVQPVGSPLSLECTVEGTSNPNLYWYRQAAGRGLQLLFYSVGIGQISSEVPQNLSASRPQDRQFILSSKKLLLSDSGFYLCAWSEEGNQPQHFGDGTRLSIL.

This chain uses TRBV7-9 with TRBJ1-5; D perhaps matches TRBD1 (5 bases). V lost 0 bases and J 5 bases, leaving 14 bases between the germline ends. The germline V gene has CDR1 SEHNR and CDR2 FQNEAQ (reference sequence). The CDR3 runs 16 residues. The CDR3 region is CASSLARAGHDQPQHF. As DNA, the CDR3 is TGTGCCAGCAGCTTAGCAAGGGCAGGGCACGATCAGCCCCAGCATTTT.

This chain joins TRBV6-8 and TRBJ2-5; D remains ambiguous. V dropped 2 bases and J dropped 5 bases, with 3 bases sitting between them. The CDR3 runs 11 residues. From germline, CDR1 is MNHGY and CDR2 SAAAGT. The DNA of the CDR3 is TGTGCCAGCAGTTACCGGGAGACCCAGTACTTC. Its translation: CASSYRETQYF.

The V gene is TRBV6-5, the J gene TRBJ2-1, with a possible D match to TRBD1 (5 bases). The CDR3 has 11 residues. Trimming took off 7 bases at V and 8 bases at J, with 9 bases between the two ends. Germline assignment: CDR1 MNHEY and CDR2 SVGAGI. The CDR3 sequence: CASTGSYEQFF. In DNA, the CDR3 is TGTGCCAGCACAGGGTCTTATGAGCAGTTCTTC.

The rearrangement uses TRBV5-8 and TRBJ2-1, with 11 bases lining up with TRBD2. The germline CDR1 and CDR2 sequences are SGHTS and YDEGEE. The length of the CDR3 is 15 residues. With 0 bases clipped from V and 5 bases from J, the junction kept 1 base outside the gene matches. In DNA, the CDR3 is TGTGCCAGCAGCTTGGTACTAGCGGGAGACAATGAGCAGTTCTTC. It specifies CASSLVLAGDNEQFF.

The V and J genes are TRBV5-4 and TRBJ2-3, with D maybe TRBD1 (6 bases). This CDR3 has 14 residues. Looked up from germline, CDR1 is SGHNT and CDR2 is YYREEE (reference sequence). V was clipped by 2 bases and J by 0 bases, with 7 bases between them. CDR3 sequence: CASSFRGSTDTQYF. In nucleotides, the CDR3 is TGTGCCAGCAGCTTTAGGGGGAGCACAGATACGCAGTATTTT.